The rows below give T cell receptor beta chains drawn from one sample of a study of Tregs in tolerant kidney transplant recipients. Profiling relied on immunoSEQ multiplex PCR, and the TCRdb table lists in-frame clones only, not all of them. The table includes about 52,000 clones, roughly nine tenths detected once. The sample here was CD8+ T cells from blood (PBMCs), taken 24 months after the transplant. All receptors come from a human patient who received a combined kidney and bone marrow transplant. T cells may partly derive from the graft donor. Both conserved end residues are part of each CDR3. The order of the fields is D gene, V gene, J gene, clone size, CDR3 protein. A D gene is named only where the DNA matches it firmly. Only some rows state a clone size, as once, few, many or a class for expanded clones.

>TRBD2|TRBV4-3|TRBJ2-3|.
CASSQAPLAGVDHTQYF
>TRBD1|TRBV9|TRBJ2-1|few
CASSVDIRGIFVEQFF
>.|TRBV27|TRBJ2-7|.
CASIGNSYEQYF
>TRBD2|TRBV4-3|TRBJ2-3|.
CASSQKAGGLGSTDTQYF
>.|TRBV11-3|TRBJ1-1|.
CASSLGTATEAFF
>TRBD2|TRBV27|TRBJ2-1|few
CASSAGTSGRHEQFF
>.|TRBV19|TRBJ1-1|.
CASSVDRNTEAFF
>.|TRBV10-3|TRBJ1-1|.
CAISDRQSQSTEAFF
>.|TRBV7-9|TRBJ1-1|.
CASSVALGGEDTEAFF
>.|TRBV9|TRBJ1-1|.
CASSQDLNTEAFF
>TRBD1|TRBV5-6|TRBJ1-4|.
CASSSGDRELFF
>TRBD2|TRBV27|TRBJ2-3|few
CASNYGLAGTDTQYF
>TRBD2|TRBV9|TRBJ2-2|.
CASSVGPSGSETGELFF
>TRBD1|TRBV7-2|TRBJ1-1|.
CASSFWDSESEAFF
>TRBD1|TRBV14|TRBJ2-5|.
CASSQPGQGALWETQYF
>.|TRBV5-4|TRBJ2-5|.
CASSPFWAAEGQETQYF
>TRBD2|TRBV7-6|TRBJ2-3|.
CASSRSGAGPSTDTQYF
>.|TRBV9|TRBJ2-7|.
CASSDETYEQYF
>TRBD2|TRBV9|TRBJ2-2|.
CASSAGGGTTGELFF
>TRBD1|TRBV7-2|TRBJ1-2|.
CASSLGPGTGLNYGYTF
>TRBD2|TRBV4-1|TRBJ2-7|.
CASSLSGGAPNEQYF
>.|TRBV6-1|TRBJ1-1|.
CATGINTEAFF